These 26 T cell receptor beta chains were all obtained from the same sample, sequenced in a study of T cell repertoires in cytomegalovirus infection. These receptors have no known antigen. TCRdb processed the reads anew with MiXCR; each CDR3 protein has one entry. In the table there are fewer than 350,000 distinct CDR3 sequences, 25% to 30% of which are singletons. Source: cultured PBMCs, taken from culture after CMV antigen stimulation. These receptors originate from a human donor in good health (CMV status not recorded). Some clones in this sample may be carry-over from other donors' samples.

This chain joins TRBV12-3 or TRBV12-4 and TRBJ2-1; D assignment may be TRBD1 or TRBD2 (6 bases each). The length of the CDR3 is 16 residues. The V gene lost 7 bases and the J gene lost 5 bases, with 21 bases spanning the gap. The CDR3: CASIGGVGGWNNEQFF. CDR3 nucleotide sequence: TGTGCCAGCATCGGAGGAGTGGGGGGCTGGAACAATGAGCAGTTCTTC.

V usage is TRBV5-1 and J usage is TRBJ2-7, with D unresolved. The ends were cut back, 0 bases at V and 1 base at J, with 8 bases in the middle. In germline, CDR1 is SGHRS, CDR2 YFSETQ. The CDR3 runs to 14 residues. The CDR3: CASSLVAASYEQYF. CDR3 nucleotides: TGCGCCAGCAGCTTGGTGGCAGCATCCTACGAGCAGTACTTC.

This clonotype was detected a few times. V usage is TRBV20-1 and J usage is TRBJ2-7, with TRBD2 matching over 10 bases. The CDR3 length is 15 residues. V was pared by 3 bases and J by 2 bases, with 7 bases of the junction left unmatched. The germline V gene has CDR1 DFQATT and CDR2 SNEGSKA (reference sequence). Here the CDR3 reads CSARYPSGRTYEQYF. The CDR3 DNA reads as TGCAGTGCTAGGTACCCTAGCGGGAGAACCTACGAGCAGTACTTC.

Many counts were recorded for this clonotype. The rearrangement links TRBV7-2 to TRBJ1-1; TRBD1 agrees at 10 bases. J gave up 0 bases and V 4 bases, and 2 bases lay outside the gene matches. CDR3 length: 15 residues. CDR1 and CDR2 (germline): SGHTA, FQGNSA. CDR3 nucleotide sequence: TGTGCCAGCAGCTGGGGACAGGGGTTGAACACTGAAGCTTTCTTT. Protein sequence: CASSWGQGLNTEAFF.

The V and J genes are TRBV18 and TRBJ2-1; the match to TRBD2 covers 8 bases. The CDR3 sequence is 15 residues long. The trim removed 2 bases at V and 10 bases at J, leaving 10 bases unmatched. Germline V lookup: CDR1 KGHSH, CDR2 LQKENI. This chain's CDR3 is CASSPGGGAGVEQFF. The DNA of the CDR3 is TGTGCCAGCTCACCAGGCGGGGGAGCGGGAGTAGAGCAGTTCTTC.

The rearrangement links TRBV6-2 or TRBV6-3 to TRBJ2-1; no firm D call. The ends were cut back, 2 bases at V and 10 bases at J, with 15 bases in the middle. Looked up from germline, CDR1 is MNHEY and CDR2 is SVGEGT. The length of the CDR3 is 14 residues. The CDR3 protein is CASSYAPQQREQFF. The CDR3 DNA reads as TGTGCCAGCAGTTACGCTCCCCAGCAGAGAGAGCAGTTCTTC.

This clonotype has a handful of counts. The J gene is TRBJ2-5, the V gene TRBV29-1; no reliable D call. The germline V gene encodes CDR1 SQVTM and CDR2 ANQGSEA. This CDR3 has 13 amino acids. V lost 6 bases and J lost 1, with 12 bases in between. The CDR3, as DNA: TGCAGCGTGGCCCGACAAATCCAAGAGACCCAGTACTTC. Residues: CSVARQIQETQYF.

CDR3 DNA sequence: TGTGCCAGCATCAGGGGAGCGCCTTTCTTT. Translation: CASIRGAPFF. The rearrangement joins TRBV6-2 or TRBV6-3 to TRBJ1-1; the D gene is possibly TRBD1 (6 bases). Trimming pared 7 bases from V and 12 bases from J, leaving 12 bases between. Per germline, CDR1 MNHEY and CDR2 SVGEGT. The CDR3 is made up of 10 amino acids.

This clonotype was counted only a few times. Written as DNA, the CDR3 is TGTGCCAGCAGCCTCCCACGTGGGCGGGAACGGTTCTTC. Translating gives CASSLPRGRERFF. The V and J genes are TRBV7-9 and TRBJ2-1, with D tentatively TRBD2 (6 bases). This CDR3 contains 13 residues. Trimming left V 5 bases short and J 15 bases short, with 20 bases between. The germline V gene has CDR1 SEHNR and CDR2 FQNEAQ (reference sequence).

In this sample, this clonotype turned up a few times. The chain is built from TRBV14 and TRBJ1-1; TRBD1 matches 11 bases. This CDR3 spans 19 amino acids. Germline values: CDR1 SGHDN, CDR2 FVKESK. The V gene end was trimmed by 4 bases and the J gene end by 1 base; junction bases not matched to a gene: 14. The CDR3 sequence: CASSPRRYGQGARNTEAFF. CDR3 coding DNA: TGTGCCAGCAGCCCAAGACGGTACGGACAGGGGGCTCGGAACACTGAAGCTTTCTTT. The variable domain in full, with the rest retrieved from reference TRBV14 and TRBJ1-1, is EAGVTQFPSHSVIEKGQTVTLRCDPISGHDNLYWYRRVMGKEIKFLLHFVKESKQDESGMPNNRFLAERTGGTYSTLKVQPAELEDSGVYFCASSPRRYGQGARNTEAFFGQGTRLTVV.

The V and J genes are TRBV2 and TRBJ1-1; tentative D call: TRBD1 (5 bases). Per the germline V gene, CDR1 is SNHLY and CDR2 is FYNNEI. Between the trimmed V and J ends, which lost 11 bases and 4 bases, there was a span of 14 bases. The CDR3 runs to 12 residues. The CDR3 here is CAGGGEGTEAFF. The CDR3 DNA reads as TGTGCCGGCGGAGGGGAAGGCACTGAAGCTTTCTTT.

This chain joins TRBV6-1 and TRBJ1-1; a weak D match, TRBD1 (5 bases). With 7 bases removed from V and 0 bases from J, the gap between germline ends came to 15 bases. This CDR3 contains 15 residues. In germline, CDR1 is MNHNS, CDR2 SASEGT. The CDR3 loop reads CASIDRPNMNTEAFF. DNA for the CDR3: TGTGCCAGCATCGACAGACCCAACATGAACACTGAAGCTTTCTTT.

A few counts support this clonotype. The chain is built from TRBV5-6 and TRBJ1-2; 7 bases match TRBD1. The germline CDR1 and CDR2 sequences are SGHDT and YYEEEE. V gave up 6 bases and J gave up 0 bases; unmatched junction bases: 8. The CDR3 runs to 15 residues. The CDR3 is CASIELQGANYGYTF. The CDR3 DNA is TGTGCCAGCATCGAACTCCAGGGGGCTAACTATGGCTACACCTTC.

The CDR3 DNA is TGTGCCAGCAGCCGAGACAGGGGGCGGACAGATACGCAGTATTTT. Translated, it gives CASSRDRGRTDTQYF. This chain links TRBV7-9 with TRBJ2-3, with 10 bases identical to TRBD1. This CDR3 spans 15 amino acids. Germline-derived CDR1 and CDR2 are SEHNR and FQNEAQ (reference sequence). J was trimmed by 3 bases and V by 5 bases; bases with no gene match: 5.

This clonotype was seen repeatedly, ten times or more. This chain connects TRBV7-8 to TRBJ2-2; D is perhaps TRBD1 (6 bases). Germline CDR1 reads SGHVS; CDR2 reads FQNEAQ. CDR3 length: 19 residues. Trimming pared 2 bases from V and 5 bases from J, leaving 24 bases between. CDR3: CASSLRLQGPSARTGELFF. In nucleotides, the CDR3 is TGTGCCAGCAGCTTAAGGTTGCAGGGGCCGTCAGCCAGGACCGGGGAGCTGTTTTTT.

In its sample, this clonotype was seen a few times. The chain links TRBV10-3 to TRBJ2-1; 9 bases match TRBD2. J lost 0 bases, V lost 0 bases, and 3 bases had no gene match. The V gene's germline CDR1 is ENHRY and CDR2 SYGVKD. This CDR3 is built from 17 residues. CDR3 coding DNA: TGTGCCATCAGTGAGTCGACAGCGGGGGGCTCCTACAATGAGCAGTTCTTC. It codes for CAISESTAGGSYNEQFF.

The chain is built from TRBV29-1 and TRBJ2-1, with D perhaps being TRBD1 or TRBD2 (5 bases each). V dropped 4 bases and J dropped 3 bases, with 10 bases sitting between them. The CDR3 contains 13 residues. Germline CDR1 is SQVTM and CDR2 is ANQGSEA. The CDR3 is CSVGGAGYNEQFF. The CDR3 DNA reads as TGCAGCGTTGGAGGGGCAGGCTACAATGAGCAGTTCTTC.

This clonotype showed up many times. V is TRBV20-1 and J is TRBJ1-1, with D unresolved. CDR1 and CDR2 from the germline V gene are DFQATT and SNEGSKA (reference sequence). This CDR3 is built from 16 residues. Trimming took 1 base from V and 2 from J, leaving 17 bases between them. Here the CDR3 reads CSARGPSKKGNTEAFF. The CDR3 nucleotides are TGCAGTGCTAGAGGGCCAAGTAAGAAGGGAAACACTGAAGCTTTCTTT.

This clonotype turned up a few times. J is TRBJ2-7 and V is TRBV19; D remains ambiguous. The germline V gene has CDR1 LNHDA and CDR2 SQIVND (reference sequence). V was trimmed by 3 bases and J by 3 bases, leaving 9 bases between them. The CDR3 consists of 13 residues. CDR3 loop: CASSIGFRYEQYF. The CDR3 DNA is TGTGCCAGTAGTATCGGATTCCGCTACGAGCAGTACTTC. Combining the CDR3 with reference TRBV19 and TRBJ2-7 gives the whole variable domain DGGITQSPKYLFRKEGQNVTLSCEQNLNHDAMYWYRQDPGQGLRLIYYSQIVNDFQKGDIAEGYSVSREKKESFPLTVTSAQKNPTAFYLCASSIGFRYEQYFGPGTRLTVT.

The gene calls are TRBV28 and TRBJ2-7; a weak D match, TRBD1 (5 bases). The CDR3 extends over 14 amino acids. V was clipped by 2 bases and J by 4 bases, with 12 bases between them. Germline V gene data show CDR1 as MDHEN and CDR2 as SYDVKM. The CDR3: CASSLTGQAYEQYF. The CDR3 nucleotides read TGTGCCAGCAGTTTAACCGGACAAGCTTACGAGCAGTACTTC.

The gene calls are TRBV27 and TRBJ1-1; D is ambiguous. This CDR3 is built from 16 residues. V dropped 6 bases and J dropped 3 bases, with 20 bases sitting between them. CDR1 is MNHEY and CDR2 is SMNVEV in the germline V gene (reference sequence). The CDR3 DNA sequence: TGTGCCAGCAGAGTAGGTTTTGAACGGTATGACACTGAAGCTTTCTTT. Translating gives CASRVGFERYDTEAFF.

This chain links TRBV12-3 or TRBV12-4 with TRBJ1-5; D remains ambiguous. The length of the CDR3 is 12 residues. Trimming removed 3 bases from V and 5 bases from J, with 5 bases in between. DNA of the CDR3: TGTGCCAGCAGTTTGGGCTATCAGCCCCAGCATTTT. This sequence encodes CASSLGYQPQHF.

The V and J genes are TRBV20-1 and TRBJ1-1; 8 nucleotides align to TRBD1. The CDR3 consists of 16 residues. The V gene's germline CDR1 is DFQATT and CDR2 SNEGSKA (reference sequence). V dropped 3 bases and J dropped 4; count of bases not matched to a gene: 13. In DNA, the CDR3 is TGCAGTGCTAGGCCGACAGGGGCGGGGAGTAGCACTGAAGCTTTCTTT. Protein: CSARPTGAGSSTEAFF.

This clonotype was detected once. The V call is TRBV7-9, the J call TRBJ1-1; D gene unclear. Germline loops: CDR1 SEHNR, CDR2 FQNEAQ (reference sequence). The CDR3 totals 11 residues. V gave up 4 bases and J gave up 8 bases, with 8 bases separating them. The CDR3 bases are TGTGCCAGCAGCTCCGCCGTAGAAGCTTTCTTT. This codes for CASSSAVEAFF.

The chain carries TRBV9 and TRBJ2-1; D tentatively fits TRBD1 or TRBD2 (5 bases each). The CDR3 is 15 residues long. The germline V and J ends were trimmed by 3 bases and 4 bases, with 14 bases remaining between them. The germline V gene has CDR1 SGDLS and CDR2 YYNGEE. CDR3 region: CASSGGRDRYNEQFF. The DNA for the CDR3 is TGTGCCAGCAGCGGAGGTCGGGACCGATACAATGAGCAGTTCTTC.

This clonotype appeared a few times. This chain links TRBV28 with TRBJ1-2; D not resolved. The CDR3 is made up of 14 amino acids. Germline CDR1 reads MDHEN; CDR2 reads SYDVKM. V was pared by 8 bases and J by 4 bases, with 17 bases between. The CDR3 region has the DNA TGTGCCAGCGATGGCTTCACGGATGCCTATGGCTACACCTTC. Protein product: CASDGFTDAYGYTF.